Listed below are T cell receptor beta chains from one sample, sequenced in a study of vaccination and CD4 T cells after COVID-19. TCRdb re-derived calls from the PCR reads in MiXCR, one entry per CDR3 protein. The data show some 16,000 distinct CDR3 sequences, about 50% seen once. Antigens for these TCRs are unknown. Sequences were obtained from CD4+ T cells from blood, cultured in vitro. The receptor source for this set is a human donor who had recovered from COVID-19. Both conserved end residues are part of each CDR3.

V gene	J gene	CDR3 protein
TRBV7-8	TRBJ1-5	CASSPEVFNQPQHF
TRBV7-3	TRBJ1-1	CASRFSVNTEAFF
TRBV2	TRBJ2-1	CASRGTSVYNEQFF
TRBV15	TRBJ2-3	CATSRVGGLSTDTQYF
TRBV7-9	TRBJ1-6	CASSPLGVQGSSYNSPLHF
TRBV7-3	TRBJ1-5	CASSLRGNQPQHF
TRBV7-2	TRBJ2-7	CASSFQGLGYYEQYF
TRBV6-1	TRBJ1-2	CASTVEDRRANYGYTF
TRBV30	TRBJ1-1	CAGQRDRAPNTEAFF
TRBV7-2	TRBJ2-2	CASSFVGELFF
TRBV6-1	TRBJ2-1	CASSTSIEQFF